The 28 T cell receptor beta chains below come from one sample, sequenced in a study of molecular identifiers for immune sequencing clone quantification. TCRdb analysed the PCR reads with MiXCR anew, one entry per CDR3 protein. The top ten clones hold 0.78% of a sample with more than 550,000 distinct CDR3 sequences, roughly 23% of them seen once. The sample taken for sequencing was naive CD8+ T cells from blood, with Jurkat cell RNA spiked in. This sample's subset: FACS-sorted CD8+CD4-CCR7+CD45RA+ naive T cells. The receptors were sampled from a human donor in good health. Some libraries in this study had Jurkat cell RNA spiked in.

This sequence joins TRBV12-3 or TRBV12-4 and TRBJ2-7; no clear D. V gave up 10 bases and J gave up 3 bases, with 10 bases separating them. This CDR3 is built from 11 residues. In nucleotides, the CDR3 is TGTGCCACCAGCTCTATCTACGAGCAGTACTTC. This translates into CATSSIYEQYF.

This clonotype appeared many times. A much larger clone lies a single base off, so this may be a read error. This CDR3 reads CASSPHTGELFF. As DNA, the CDR3 is TGTGCCAGCAGCCCGCACACCGGGGAGCTGTTTTTT. The chain uses TRBV3-1 and TRBJ2-2; D remains ambiguous. Germline V CDR1 and CDR2: LGHDT, YNNKEL (reference sequence). V was pared by 4 bases and J by 3 bases, with 3 bases between. This CDR3 is 12 amino acids long.

There are many counts of this clonotype. The chain has TRBV7-3 and TRBJ2-1, with D possibly TRBD1 on 5 matching bases. The CDR3 has 15 amino acids. In germline, CDR1 is SGHTA, CDR2 FQGTGA. The ends were cut back, 4 bases at V and 0 bases at J, with 10 bases in the middle. CDR3 loop: CASSSRQSSYNEQFF. The CDR3 coding sequence is TGTGCCAGCAGCTCCCGACAGAGCTCCTACAATGAGCAGTTCTTC.

This clonotype was counted between two and nine times. The V and J genes are TRBV4-1 and TRBJ1-4; 8 bases are shared with TRBD1. The junction had 4 bases not matched to a gene; V was cut back by 1 base and J by 3 bases. This CDR3 comprises 16 residues. Looked up from germline, CDR1 is MGHRA and CDR2 is YSYEKL. The CDR3 here is CASSQVADRANEKLFF. CDR3 sequence (DNA): TGCGCCAGCAGCCAAGTTGCGGACAGGGCTAATGAAAAACTGTTTTTT.

The V and J genes are TRBV7-9 and TRBJ2-7; unclear D gene. Trimming removed 4 bases from V and 4 bases from J, with 11 bases in between. CDR3 length: 13 amino acids. The germline CDR1 and CDR2 sequences are SEHNR and FQNEAQ (reference sequence). CDR3 nucleotides: TGTGCCAGCAGCTCCAGATCGAAATACGAGCAGTACTTC. Its translation is CASSSRSKYEQYF.

About this clonotype: A read error may explain this, as a much larger clone is one base away. J is TRBJ1-1 and V is TRBV7-9; D possibly corresponds to TRBD1 (6 bases). Per the germline V gene, CDR1 is SEHNR and CDR2 is FQNEAQ (reference sequence). This CDR3 comprises 15 residues. V gave up 5 bases and J gave up 2 bases, with 15 bases separating them. The CDR3 reads CASSLLDSLNTEAFF. The CDR3 DNA sequence: TGTGCCAGCAGCCTTTTGGACAGTTTAAACACTGAAGCTTTCTTT. Together with reference TRBV7-9 and TRBJ1-1, the CDR3 gives the full variable domain: DTGVSQNPRHKITKRGQNVTFRCDPISEHNRLYWYRQTLGQGPEFLTYFQNEAQLEKSRLLSDRFSAERPKGSFSTLEIQRTEQGDSAMYLCASSLLDSLNTEAFFGQGTRLTVV.

The sample holds many counts of this clonotype. The chain joins TRBV29-1 to TRBJ1-1, with TRBD1 as a possible D gene (5 bases). The CDR3 has 12 residues. Deletions cut 4 bases from V and 7 bases from J, with 13 bases between. In germline, CDR1 is SQVTM, CDR2 ANQGSEA. DNA of the CDR3: TGCAGCGTTGTCGGCAGGGTAGGTGAAGCTTTCTTT. Protein product: CSVVGRVGEAFF.

The table lists this clonotype with many counts. This chain joins TRBV19 and TRBJ1-5; D is ambiguous. V lost 5 bases, J lost 2 bases, and 13 bases lay in between. Germline V gives CDR1 LNHDA, CDR2 SQIVND (reference sequence). The CDR3 spans 15 residues. Here the CDR3 DNA reads TGTGCCAGTAGTCCCGGGTCCCGGGGCAATCAGCCCCAGCATTTT. Amino acids: CASSPGSRGNQPQHF. The variable domain in full, completed from reference TRBV19 and TRBJ1-5, reads DGGITQSPKYLFRKEGQNVTLSCEQNLNHDAMYWYRQDPGQGLRLIYYSQIVNDFQKGDIAEGYSVSREKKESFPLTVTSAQKNPTAFYLCASSPGSRGNQPQHFGDGTRLSIL.

This rearrangement joins TRBV2 to TRBJ2-7, with D perhaps assigned TRBD1 or TRBD2 (5 bases each). V lost 3 bases, J lost 4 bases, and 13 bases lay in between. CDR1 is SNHLY, CDR2 FYNNEI, per germline. The CDR3 spans 14 residues. In DNA form, the CDR3 reads TGTGCCAGCAGTGAGCCAGGGAGCCTTTACGAGCAGTACTTC. Amino acids: CASSEPGSLYEQYF.

This clonotype has more than one count but fewer than ten. V gene TRBV6-2 or TRBV6-3 combines with J gene TRBJ2-1; D may be TRBD1 or TRBD2 (5 bases each). This CDR3 contains 13 residues. Germline V gene data show CDR1 as MNHEY and CDR2 as SVGEGT. Trimming shortened V by 0 bases and J by 10 bases, and 10 bases separated the two germline ends. The CDR3 loop reads CASSYSEGTEQFF. In DNA, the CDR3 is TGTGCCAGCAGTTACTCCGAGGGGACGGAGCAGTTCTTC.

The rearrangement uses TRBV19 and TRBJ1-1; D perhaps matches TRBD1 (5 bases). Per germline, CDR1 LNHDA and CDR2 SQIVND (reference sequence). V dropped 3 bases and J dropped 4 bases, with 9 bases sitting between them. The CDR3 is 13 amino acids. Here the CDR3 reads CASSMFGATEAFF. Here the CDR3 DNA reads TGTGCCAGTAGTATGTTTGGGGCCACTGAAGCTTTCTTT.

On this clonotype itself: Relative to the germline gene, one junction end is altered; a read error may explain this. The CDR3 sequence: CASSIEESNTEALF. The CDR3 DNA sequence: TGTGCCAGTAGTATAGAGGAATCGAACACTGAAGCTCTCTTT. The chain links TRBV19 to TRBJ1-1; no reliable D call. Germline V gene data show CDR1 as LNHDA and CDR2 as SQIVND (reference sequence). This CDR3 region has 14 residues.

V is TRBV5-6 and J is TRBJ2-3; no definite D call. CDR1 SGHDT and CDR2 YYEEEE come from the germline V gene. Trimming stripped 3 bases from V and 2 bases from J, with 7 bases between. The CDR3 length is 13 residues. The CDR3: CASSSDTTDTQYF. The CDR3 coding sequence is TGTGCCAGCAGCTCAGACACCACAGATACGCAGTATTTT.

The V gene is TRBV2, the J gene TRBJ1-4; no clear D gene. Germline CDR1 and CDR2: SNHLY and FYNNEI. The ends were cut back, 3 bases at V and 7 bases at J, with 12 bases in the middle. This CDR3 has 14 residues. The CDR3 sequence is CASSETQAVEKLFF. The DNA of the CDR3 is TGTGCCAGCAGTGAGACCCAAGCCGTTGAAAAACTGTTTTTT.

Many counts were recorded for this clonotype. This chain links TRBV20-1 with TRBJ2-3; possibly TRBD1 or TRBD2 for D (5 bases each). CDR3 length: 15 residues. The V gene lost 0 bases and the J gene lost 0 bases, with 10 bases spanning the gap. Germline loops: CDR1 DFQATT, CDR2 SNEGSKA (reference sequence). The CDR3 loop reads CSARDGGDSTDTQYF. The CDR3 nucleotides read TGCAGTGCTAGAGATGGGGGAGATAGCACAGATACGCAGTATTTT.

This clonotype occurred many times. V and J are TRBV6-5 and TRBJ2-1; maybe TRBD2 (6 bases). CDR1 and CDR2 (germline): MNHEY, SVGAGI. This CDR3 region has 14 residues. The V end was cut by 2 bases, the J end by 5 bases, with 10 bases between. CDR3: CASSYGGDDNEQFF. DNA for the CDR3: TGTGCCAGCAGTTACGGAGGGGACGACAATGAGCAGTTCTTC.

Many counts were recorded for this clonotype. This sequence joins TRBV5-1 and TRBJ2-3; D may be TRBD1 or TRBD2 (5 bases each). The V end lost 3 bases, the J end lost 4 bases, and 15 bases lay between the germline ends. CDR3 length: 15 amino acids. CDR1 is SGHRS, CDR2 YFSETQ, per germline. CDR3 DNA: TGCGCCAGCAGCTCCTCCGGGACCCGCCCAGATACGCAGTATTTT. Translation: CASSSSGTRPDTQYF.

In its sample, this clonotype was seen a few times. Since no conserved phenylalanine or tryptophan closes the CDR3, a read error is the likely cause. The gene calls are TRBV6-5 and TRBJ1-1; D is ambiguous. Trimming cost V 4 bases and J 1 base, with 10 bases left between them. Germline CDR1 is MNHEY and CDR2 is SVGAGI. The CDR3 contains 14 residues. For the CDR3, the DNA is TGTGCCAGCAGTTCCCTCCCCACGAACACTGAAGCTTTCTTA. Amino acid sequence: CASSSLPTNTEAFL.

In DNA, the CDR3 is TGTGCCAGCAGGATTAGCGGGGGGGCCTCGAGGTATGAGCAGTTCTTC. As protein: CASRISGGASRYEQFF. The V gene is TRBV6-1, the J gene TRBJ2-1, with TRBD2 matching over 11 bases. After removal of 6 bases from V and 8 bases from J, the junction contained 12 bases not matched to a gene. CDR3 length: 16 amino acids. Germline V lookup: CDR1 MNHNS, CDR2 SASEGT.

This clonotype showed up many times. The chain carries TRBV7-2 and TRBJ2-2, with 11 bases matching TRBD1. Germline lookup yields CDR1 SGHTA and CDR2 FQGNSA. The CDR3 covers 17 residues. Trimming took 5 bases from V and 4 from J; bases not matched to a gene: 9. The CDR3: CASSNWDRGTVTGELFF. The CDR3 DNA reads TGTGCCAGCAGCAACTGGGACAGGGGGACGGTCACCGGGGAGCTGTTTTTT. The entire variable domain, with the rest obtained from reference TRBV7-2 and TRBJ2-2, is as follows: GAGVSQSPSNKVTEKGKDVELRCDPISGHTALYWYRQSLGQGLEFLIYFQGNSAPDKSGLPSDRFSAERTGGSVSTLTIQRTQQEDSAVYLCASSNWDRGTVTGELFFGEGSRLTVL.

In its sample, this clonotype was seen many times. This chain joins TRBV7-9 and TRBJ2-3; D is perhaps TRBD1 (5 bases). There are 14 residues in the CDR3. The germline gives CDR1 SEHNR, CDR2 FQNEAQ (reference sequence). The V gene lost 4 bases and the J gene lost 4 bases, with 12 bases spanning the gap. DNA of the CDR3: TGTGCCAGCAGCTGGCAGGGTATCGCAGATACGCAGTATTTT. Encoded protein: CASSWQGIADTQYF.

The genes are TRBV5-6 and TRBJ2-5, with D possibly called TRBD1 or TRBD2 (5 bases each). Trimming shortened V by 4 bases and J by 4 bases, and 20 bases separated the two germline ends. This CDR3 region has 16 residues. Germline V CDR1 and CDR2: SGHDT, YYEEEE. In nucleotides, the CDR3 is TGTGCCAGCAGCCGGGGCGGACCCAGAGGGCCAGAGACCCAGTACTTC. Protein sequence: CASSRGGPRGPETQYF.

The V call is TRBV27, the J call TRBJ2-1; D may match TRBD1 or TRBD2 (5 bases each). The length of the CDR3 is 16 residues. Trimming pared 5 bases from V and 2 bases from J, leaving 16 bases between. Germline lookup yields CDR1 MNHEY and CDR2 SMNVEV (reference sequence). CDR3 bases: TGTGCCAGCAGTCCCCTCGGGACGGTGACCTACAATGAGCAGTTCTTC. Amino acid sequence: CASSPLGTVTYNEQFF.

In DNA form, the CDR3 reads TGCAGTGCTAGAGAGAGGTTGAACGAAAAACTGTTTTTT. This translates into CSARERLNEKLFF. The chain employs TRBV20-1 and TRBJ1-4; D ambiguous. V shed 0 bases and J shed 8 bases, with 10 bases lying between them. This CDR3 has 13 residues. Germline lookup yields CDR1 DFQATT and CDR2 SNEGSKA (reference sequence).

A note on this clonotype: Since a much larger clone is just one base distant, this may be a read error. V gene TRBV27 combines with J gene TRBJ2-7; D remains ambiguous. This CDR3 has 13 amino acids. Germline V gene sequence: CDR1 MNHEY, CDR2 SMNVEV (reference sequence). The CDR3 coding sequence is TGTGCCAGCAGTTTACAGGTCTCCTACGAGCAGCACTTC. It is translated as CASSLQVSYEQHF.

This clonotype showed up many times. The rearrangement uses TRBV6-2 or TRBV6-3 and TRBJ1-5; D is unclear. V was trimmed by 4 bases and J by 2 bases, leaving 6 bases between them. CDR3 length: 13 residues. Germline V lookup: CDR1 MNHEY, CDR2 SVGEGT. CDR3 amino acids: CASSSQGNQPQHF. The CDR3 DNA reads as TGTGCCAGCAGTTCGCAAGGCAATCAGCCCCAGCATTTT.

The V and J genes are TRBV11-3 and TRBJ1-1; perhaps TRBD1 as D (6 bases). The CDR3 spans 16 residues. Looked up from germline, CDR1 is SGHNT and CDR2 is YENEEA. V was cut by 0 bases and J by 0 bases, with 11 bases left in between. The CDR3 protein is CASSLDRGGLNTEAFF. The DNA of the CDR3 is TGTGCCAGCAGCTTAGATCGGGGGGGCCTGAACACTGAAGCTTTCTTT.

This clonotype has only a few counts. The CDR3 coding sequence is TGTGCCAGCAGCCCCGGTTGGGGACGGGGCCTAGCGGATACCTACGAGCAGTACTTC. Translating gives CASSPGWGRGLADTYEQYF. The V call is TRBV14, the J call TRBJ2-7, with 7 bases identical to TRBD2. With 4 bases clipped from V and 2 bases from J, the junction kept 20 bases outside the gene matches. The germline gives CDR1 SGHDN, CDR2 FVKESK. The CDR3 sequence is 19 residues long.